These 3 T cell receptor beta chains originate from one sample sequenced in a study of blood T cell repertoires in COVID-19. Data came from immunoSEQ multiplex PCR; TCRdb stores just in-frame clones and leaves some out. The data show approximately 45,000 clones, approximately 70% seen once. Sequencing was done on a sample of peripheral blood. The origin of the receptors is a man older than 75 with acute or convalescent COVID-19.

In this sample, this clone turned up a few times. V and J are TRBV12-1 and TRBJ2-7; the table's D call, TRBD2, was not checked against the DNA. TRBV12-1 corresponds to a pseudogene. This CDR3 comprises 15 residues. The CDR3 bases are TGTGCCAGCATCCCCCGGGCGGGTAGCTCCTACGAGCAGTACTTC. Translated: CASIPRAGSSYEQYF.

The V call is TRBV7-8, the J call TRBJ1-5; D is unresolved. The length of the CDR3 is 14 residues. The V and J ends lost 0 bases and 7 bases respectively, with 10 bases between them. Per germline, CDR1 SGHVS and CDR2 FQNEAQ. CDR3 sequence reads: CASSLADEGQPQHF. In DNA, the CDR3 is TGTGCCAGCAGCTTAGCGGATGAGGGACAGCCCCAGCATTTT.

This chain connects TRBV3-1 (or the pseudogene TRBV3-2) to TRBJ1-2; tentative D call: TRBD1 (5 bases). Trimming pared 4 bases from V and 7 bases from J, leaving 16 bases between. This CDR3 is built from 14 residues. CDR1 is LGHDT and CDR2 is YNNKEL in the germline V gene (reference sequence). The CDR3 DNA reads TGTGCCAGCAGCCTCTATGGAGGGGATCGTGGCTACACCTTC. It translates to CASSLYGGDRGYTF.